This TCR beta chain appears in the sequencing data of a study of T cells after posttransplantation cyclophosphamide. Overall study results and limits: Recipient CMV seropositivity and CMV reactivation strongly tracked TRB clonality.

Notes on this clone: Its matching antigen is unknown.

The naive gate required viable CD3+CD4+ or CD3+CD8+ cells with CCR7+CD45RA+CD45RO-CD95-CD27+CD28+ phenotype. The CDR3 extends over 15 amino acids. The V gene lost 3 bases and the J gene lost 2 bases, with 12 bases spanning the gap. Germline CDR1 is SGHDN and CDR2 is FVKESK. Generated by immunoSEQ multiplex PCR, the TCRdb table keeps only in-frame clones and is missing some. This sample has around 20,000 clones, with over 95% found just once. The V and J genes are TRBV14 and TRBJ2-3; TRBD2 is a possible D gene (6 bases). This TCR derives from a middle-aged man in good health, CMV-negative, and a related stem cell transplant donor. Sequenced material: naive CD4+ T cells sorted from PBMCs. CDR3 residues: CASSQARGLTDTQYF. Written as DNA, the CDR3 is TGTGCCAGCAGCCAGGCGCGGGGCCTCACAGATACGCAGTATTTT.